Sequencing of this TCR beta chain was carried out in a study of blood T cells in healthy people across ages. V shed 10 bases and J shed 3 bases, with 15 bases lying between them. CDR3 length: 13 residues. Germline assignment: CDR1 ENHRY and CDR2 SYGVKD. Every sample yielded at least 6.5 million isolated PBMCs. The authors ran a second PCR of about 6 to 11 cycles using a sample-barcoded 5' primer and a J-beta primer mix. Via MiXCR, TCRdb re-called the 5' RACE reads, giving one row per CDR3 protein. The sample records approximately 730,000 distinct CDR3 sequences, more than 40% being singletons. The gene calls are TRBV10-3 and TRBJ1-1; weak D call: TRBD1 (5 bases). The TCR originated in a woman aged 55-75 years in good health. The source material was blood. CDR3 residues: CATGRGEDTEAFF. The CDR3 coding sequence is TGTGCCACCGGCCGGGGGGAGGACACTGAAGCTTTCTTT.